A single sample is the source of the 26 T cell receptor beta chains below, sequenced in a study of blood T cell repertoires in COVID-19. Libraries were prepared by immunoSEQ multiplex PCR; TCRdb keeps only in-frame clonotypes and omits some of them. Here the sample spans tens of thousands of clones, approximately 83% being singletons. Sequencing used peripheral blood. These receptors originate from a woman aged 55-70 years with acute or convalescent COVID-19.

V gene TRBV6-5 combines with J gene TRBJ1-1; a possible D gene is TRBD1 (5 bases). V dropped 7 bases and J dropped 4 bases, with 16 bases sitting between them. This CDR3 comprises 14 residues. Germline V gene data show CDR1 as MNHEY and CDR2 as SVGAGI. The CDR3 coding sequence is TGTGCCAGCACCCTTCGGGGGGGTACCACTGAAGCTTTCTTT. The encoded protein is CASTLRGGTTEAFF.

The V and J genes are TRBV27 and TRBJ2-7; a possible D gene is TRBD1 (5 bases). The length of the CDR3 is 15 residues. V lost 0 bases, J lost 1 base, and 10 bases lay in between. Germline V gene sequence: CDR1 MNHEY, CDR2 SMNVEV (reference sequence). CDR3 in amino acids: CASSLSGAGSYEQYF. The CDR3 DNA follows: TGTGCCAGCAGTTTATCAGGGGCAGGGTCCTACGAGCAGTACTTC.

V is TRBV5-4 and J is TRBJ2-1; 10 nucleotides align to TRBD2. Germline CDR1 and CDR2: SGHNT and YYREEE (reference sequence). V gave up 3 bases and J gave up 0 bases; unmatched junction bases: 3. The CDR3 totals 16 residues. The CDR3 spells CASSYLAGASYNEQFF. CDR3 bases: TGTGCCAGCAGCTATCTAGCGGGGGCCTCCTACAATGAGCAGTTCTTC.

V and J are TRBV19 and TRBJ1-2; 10 nucleotides align to TRBD1. This CDR3 comprises 14 residues. The J segment lost 4 bases and the V segment lost 7 bases, leaving 6 bases of the junction unmatched. Germline-derived CDR1 and CDR2 are LNHDA and SQIVND (reference sequence). The CDR3 coding sequence is TGTGCCAGTACCCCGACAGGGGGCCTCTATGGCTACACCTTC. Translating gives CASTPTGGLYGYTF.

Remarks on this clone: At one end, the junction sequence differs from germline, possibly due to a read error. The chain is built from TRBV9 and TRBJ2-3, with 7 bases lining up with TRBD1. This CDR3 spans 12 amino acids. In germline, CDR1 is SGDLS, CDR2 YYNGEE. The DNA for the CDR3 is TGTGCCAGCAGCGTAGGGACAGGTACGCAGTATTTT. Protein sequence: CASSVGTGTQYF.

The chain has TRBV23-1 and TRBJ1-6; TRBD1 might be the D (6 bases). TRBV23-1 is filed as an ORF, its function uncertain. The CDR3 extends over 16 amino acids. The ends were cut back, 6 bases at V and 0 bases at J, with 12 bases in the middle. The CDR3 bases are TGCGCCAGCAGGATTCGGACAGCCTCCTATAATTCACCCCTCCACTTT. Translating it yields CASRIRTASYNSPLHF.

The CDR3 protein is CASSYSSEAGYGYTF. In DNA, the CDR3 is TGTGCCAGCAGTTACTCCTCGGAAGCGGGGTATGGCTACACCTTC. The chain joins TRBV6-2 or TRBV6-3 to TRBJ1-2, with no clear D. Trimming shortened V by 0 bases and J by 5 bases, and 13 bases separated the two germline ends. This CDR3 is built from 15 residues. In germline, CDR1 is MNHEY, CDR2 SVGEGT.

The CDR3 loop is CASSYSPLAGDGYTF. In DNA, the CDR3 is TGTGCCAGCAGTTACTCACCCCTTGCCGGGGATGGCTACACCTTC. The V call is TRBV6-5, the J call TRBJ1-2, with D unclear. Looked up from germline, CDR1 is MNHEY and CDR2 is SVGAGI. CDR3 length: 15 amino acids. V dropped 0 bases and J dropped 6 bases, with 14 bases sitting between them.

The gene calls are TRBV30 and TRBJ1-6, with TRBD1 identical over 10 bases. Germline CDR1 is GTSNPN and CDR2 is SVGIG (reference sequence). The V gene end was trimmed by 5 bases and the J gene end by 6 bases; junction bases not matched to a gene: 1. The CDR3 has 13 amino acids. The CDR3 coding sequence is TGTGCCTGGGGACAGGGGGGTAATTCACCCCTCCACTTT. This encodes CAWGQGGNSPLHF.

The chain recombines TRBV5-1 with TRBJ1-1; no clear D gene. The CDR3 has 14 residues. V was trimmed by 0 bases and J by 6 bases, leaving 12 bases between them. Germline V gives CDR1 SGHRS, CDR2 YFSETQ. This CDR3 is CASSLAARVAEAFF. CDR3 coding DNA: TGCGCCAGCAGCTTGGCCGCGAGGGTCGCTGAAGCTTTCTTT.

This chain links TRBV6-5 with TRBJ1-2; TRBD1 agrees at 10 bases. The V gene end was trimmed by 6 bases and the J gene end by 8 bases; junction bases not matched to a gene: 6. CDR1 is MNHEY, CDR2 SVGAGI, per germline. The CDR3 has 13 amino acids. Here the CDR3 reads CASSPRDRGGYTF. CDR3 DNA sequence: TGTGCCAGCAGCCCCCGGGACAGGGGCGGCTACACCTTC.

The chain employs TRBV6-5 and TRBJ2-7; D may be TRBD1 (6 bases). V dropped 5 bases and J dropped 2 bases, with 16 bases sitting between them. This CDR3 contains 15 residues. Per the germline V gene, CDR1 is MNHEY and CDR2 is SVGAGI. CDR3 in amino acids: CASSLAMGAPYEQYF. CDR3 DNA sequence: TGTGCCAGCAGTCTAGCTATGGGGGCCCCCTACGAGCAGTACTTC.

The chain recombines TRBV7-9 with TRBJ1-2; unclear D gene. Germline CDR1 reads SEHNR; CDR2 reads FQNEAQ (reference sequence). V was shortened by 1 base and J by 8 bases, with 17 bases between the two germline ends. The CDR3 sequence is 15 residues long. CDR3 sequence: CASSLDLGGGFGYTF. The DNA for the CDR3 is TGTGCCAGCAGCTTAGATTTGGGCGGAGGGTTCGGCTACACCTTC.

J is TRBJ1-2 and V is TRBV6-5; TRBD1 agrees at 7 bases. The ends lost 5 bases at V and 0 bases at J; junction bases unmatched: 6. Per the germline V gene, CDR1 is MNHEY and CDR2 is SVGAGI. This CDR3 has 15 amino acids. CDR3 region: CASSTETGSNYGYTF. CDR3 DNA sequence: TGTGCCAGCAGTACTGAGACAGGGTCTAACTATGGCTACACCTTC.

The rearrangement uses TRBV18 and TRBJ1-6; D is perhaps TRBD1 (5 bases). Germline V CDR1 and CDR2: KGHSH, LQKENI. Between the trimmed V and J ends, which lost 6 bases and 5 bases, there was a span of 11 bases. The CDR3 has 14 amino acids. The CDR3 protein is CASSPGGNNSPLHF. CDR3 nucleotides: TGTGCCAGCTCTCCGGGGGGTAATAATTCACCCCTCCACTTT.

This chain uses TRBV5-1 with TRBJ1-2, with 12 nucleotides matching TRBD1. The CDR3 runs to 15 residues. Per germline, CDR1 SGHRS and CDR2 YFSETQ. V dropped 4 bases and J dropped 4; count of bases not matched to a gene: 5. CDR3 sequence reads: CASSLGTGGSYGYTF. CDR3 DNA sequence: TGCGCCAGCAGCCTAGGGACAGGGGGCAGCTATGGCTACACCTTC.

This chain links TRBV2 with TRBJ1-2; maybe TRBD1 (5 bases). This CDR3 is 14 amino acids long. Trimming removed 6 bases from V and 4 bases from J, with 15 bases in between. Germline V CDR1 and CDR2: SNHLY, FYNNEI. The CDR3 sequence is CASRSSSGRYGYTF. The CDR3 bases are TGTGCCAGCAGGTCATCCTCAGGGCGCTATGGCTACACCTTC.

This chain uses TRBV30 with TRBJ2-2; 7 bases match TRBD1. Trimming took 3 bases from V and 5 from J; bases not matched to a gene: 9. The germline CDR1 and CDR2 sequences are GTSNPN and SVGIG (reference sequence). The CDR3 consists of 15 residues. The CDR3 sequence: CAWRAGTVTTGELFF. CDR3 DNA: TGTGCCTGGAGAGCCGGGACAGTAACTACCGGGGAGCTGTTTTTT.

This clone was detected only once. The chain couples TRBV6-5 to TRBJ2-3; 11 nucleotides align to TRBD1. Germline V lookup: CDR1 MNHEY, CDR2 SVGAGI. V dropped 11 bases and J dropped 3; count of bases not matched to a gene: 4. There are 13 residues in the CDR3. CDR3 loop: CAGGQGATDTQYF. The CDR3 region has the DNA TGTGCCGGCGGACAGGGGGCAACAGATACGCAGTATTTT.

The J gene is TRBJ2-7, the V gene TRBV19, with D perhaps TRBD1 (6 bases). The germline CDR1 and CDR2 sequences are LNHDA and SQIVND (reference sequence). V lost 6 bases to trimming and J lost 1 base, with 10 bases between them. CDR3 length equals 13 residues. The CDR3, as DNA: TGTGCCAGTAGGCAACAGGGTTCCTACGAGCAGTACTTC. It is translated as CASRQQGSYEQYF.

In this sample, this clone turned up a few times. The genes are TRBV6-6 and TRBJ1-6; D call uncertain. The ends were cut back, 0 bases at V and 13 bases at J, with 13 bases in the middle. From germline, CDR1 is MNHNY and CDR2 SVGAGI (reference sequence). The CDR3 contains 14 residues. The CDR3 loop is CASSYSQTGNPLHF. For the CDR3, the DNA is TGTGCCAGCAGTTACTCGCAGACGGGAAATCCCCTCCACTTT.

This clone was observed a few times. This chain uses TRBV5-6 with TRBJ1-2, with D unclear. Trimming took 4 bases from V and 4 from J, leaving 5 bases between them. CDR3 size: 11 residues. Looked up from germline, CDR1 is SGHDT and CDR2 is YYEEEE. The CDR3 reads CASSGGYGYTF. The CDR3 nucleotides are TGTGCCAGCAGCGGAGGCTATGGCTACACCTTC.

This clone was recorded only once. The genes are TRBV18 and TRBJ1-2; D possibly corresponds to TRBD1 (5 bases). In germline, CDR1 is KGHSH, CDR2 LQKENI. Trimming pared 0 bases from V and 8 bases from J, leaving 10 bases between. This CDR3 contains 13 residues. CDR3 sequence reads: CASSPPTGAGYTF. The DNA of the CDR3 is TGTGCCAGCTCACCACCGACTGGGGCCGGCTACACCTTC. Based on the CDR3 plus reference TRBV18 and TRBJ1-2, the full variable domain is NAGVMQNPRHLVRRRGQEARLRCSPMKGHSHVYWYRQLPEEGLKFMVYLQKENIIDESGMPKERFSAEFPKEGPSILRIQQVVRGDSAAYFCASSPPTGAGYTFGSGTRLTVV.

The chain has TRBV7-9 and TRBJ1-1; the D is unclear. The CDR3 consists of 13 residues. Germline V CDR1 and CDR2: SEHNR, FQNEAQ (reference sequence). The germline V and J ends were trimmed by 4 bases and 6 bases, with 12 bases remaining between them. CDR3 in amino acids: CASSSQIAAEAFF. For the CDR3, the DNA is TGTGCCAGCAGCTCCCAGATCGCGGCTGAAGCTTTCTTT.

The genes are TRBV12-3 or TRBV12-4 and TRBJ1-5, with 9 bases fitting TRBD1. V dropped 2 bases and J dropped 15; count of bases not matched to a gene: 5. The CDR3 has 12 amino acids. The CDR3 protein is CASSLLGQGLHF. The CDR3 nucleotides are TGTGCCAGCAGTTTATTGGGACAGGGACTGCATTTT.

J is TRBJ1-1 and V is TRBV19, with 12 bases matching TRBD1. Germline V gene data show CDR1 as LNHDA and CDR2 as SQIVND (reference sequence). This CDR3 is 15 amino acids long. Unmatched junction bases numbered 3, after V lost 4 bases and J lost 3 bases. The CDR3 here is CASSTGTGGYTEAFF. Written as DNA, the CDR3 is TGTGCCAGTAGTACCGGGACAGGGGGCTACACTGAAGCTTTCTTT.